This T cell receptor beta chain originates from a study of beta chain features in type 1 diabetes. Study-wide points: Still unanswered here is whether HLA type influences TCRB rearrangement. A PCR bias possibly favoring shorter templates would apply equally to patients and controls. There was a moderate but significant shortening of TCRB CDR3s in all four CD4+ subsets of Type 1 diabetes patients. Insertion counts at VDJ junctions were lower in type 1 diabetes patients, who also showed more deletions there. TCRB repertoires of naive, central memory and Treg cells appeared more similar among patients than among healthy donors.

Trimming took 3 bases from V and 4 from J; bases not matched to a gene: 9. CDR3 size: 16 residues. Germline V gives CDR1 SGHDN, CDR2 FVKESK. A word on this clone: Antigen unknown.

Expressed TCRB transcripts got sequenced, as all isolated RNA was reverse transcribed. Some clones are missing from TCRdb's copy, which holds only in-frame ones; the method was immunoSEQ multiplex PCR. The table has around 280,000 clones, 14% to 15% seen once; the top ten hold 0.015% to 0.019%. Sequences were obtained from naive CD4+ T cells from blood. The chain uses TRBV14 and TRBJ1-1, with TRBD1 matching 9 bases. This receptor was identified in a man between 18 and 29 years old with type 1 diabetes. The CDR3 here is CASSHTPGQGSTEAFF. The CDR3 DNA reads TGTGCCAGCAGCCACACACCGGGACAGGGTTCCACTGAAGCTTTCTTT.